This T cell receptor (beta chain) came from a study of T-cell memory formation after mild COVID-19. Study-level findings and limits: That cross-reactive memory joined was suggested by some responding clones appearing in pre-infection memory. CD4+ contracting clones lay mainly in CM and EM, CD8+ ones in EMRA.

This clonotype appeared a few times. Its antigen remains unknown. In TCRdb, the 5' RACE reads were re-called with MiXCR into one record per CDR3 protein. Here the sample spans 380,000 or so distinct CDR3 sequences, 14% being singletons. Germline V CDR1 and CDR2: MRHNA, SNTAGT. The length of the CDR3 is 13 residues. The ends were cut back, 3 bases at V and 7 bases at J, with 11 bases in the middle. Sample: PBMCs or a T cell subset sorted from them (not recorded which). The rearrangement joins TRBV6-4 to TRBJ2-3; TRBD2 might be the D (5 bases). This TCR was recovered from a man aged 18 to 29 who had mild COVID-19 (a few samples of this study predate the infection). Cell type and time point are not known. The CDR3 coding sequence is TGTGCCAGCAGTGAGCACCGGGGAAATACGCAGTATTTT. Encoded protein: CASSEHRGNTQYF.